This TCR beta chain comes out of a study of blood T cell repertoires in COVID-19. Data came from immunoSEQ multiplex PCR; TCRdb stores just in-frame clones and leaves some out. The sample consists of about 60,000 clones, more than 80% of them appearing once. The sequence was obtained from a human donor with active COVID-19. The donor label of this sample is uncertain. Material: peripheral blood.

The CDR3 region has the DNA TGCAGCGCCAATACAGGGTCAGCAAGGGGTACGCAGTATTTT. Residues: CSANTGSARGTQYF. The chain has TRBV29-1 and TRBJ2-3, with a tentative D call TRBD1 (6 bases). V was clipped by 7 bases and J by 8 bases, with 22 bases between them. The CDR3 is made up of 14 amino acids. CDR1 and CDR2 from the germline V gene are SQVTM and ANQGSEA.